A single sample is the source of the 16 T cell receptor beta chains below, sequenced in a study of blood T cell repertoires in COVID-19. Measured with immunoSEQ multiplex PCR; TCRdb has only the in-frame clones, and not every one. The sample lists about 99,000 clones, roughly 90% occurring once. The sample comprised peripheral blood. These TCRs come from an older woman with acute or convalescent COVID-19.

The V call is TRBV30, the J call TRBJ2-3, with 12 positions matching TRBD2. With 4 bases clipped from V and 3 bases from J, the junction kept 5 bases outside the gene matches. The germline gives CDR1 GTSNPN, CDR2 SVGIG (reference sequence). The CDR3 covers 15 residues. DNA for the CDR3: TGTGCCTGGACTCCCGGGACTAGCGGGACAGATACGCAGTATTTT. It yields the protein CAWTPGTSGTDTQYF.

The chain recombines TRBV11-2 with TRBJ1-2; 10 bases line up with TRBD1. Losses at the gene ends were 1 base for V and 8 bases for J; bases not matched to a gene: 4. Germline CDR1 SGHAT, CDR2 FQNNGV. The length of the CDR3 is 14 residues. CDR3 nucleotide sequence: TGTGCCAGCAGCTTAGGGGACAGGGGTTGGGGCTACACCTTC. Translating gives CASSLGDRGWGYTF.

This clone showed up just once. It may be a read error: a sequence one base away is much more abundant. Other DNA sequences in the sample encode the same CDR3. The chain is built from TRBV10-2 and TRBJ2-3; D is ambiguous. Germline V gene sequence: CDR1 WSHSY, CDR2 SAAADI. V was trimmed by 0 bases and J by 0 bases, leaving 7 bases between them. The CDR3 extends over 15 amino acids. In DNA form, the CDR3 reads TGCGCCAGCAGTGAGTCCCCGACAAGCACAGATACGCAGTATTTT. Residues: CASSESPTSTDTQYF.

The chain couples TRBV29-1 to TRBJ1-2; possibly TRBD1 for D (5 bases). Germline V lookup: CDR1 SQVTM, CDR2 ANQGSEA. Trimming left V 3 bases short and J 2 bases short, with 10 bases between. This CDR3 comprises 13 residues. The CDR3 is CSVDVGLNYGYTF. The DNA for the CDR3 is TGCAGCGTTGATGTGGGGCTGAACTATGGCTACACCTTC. Full variable domain (rest looked up from reference TRBV29-1 and TRBJ1-2): SAVISQKPSRDICQRGTSLTIQCQVDSQVTMMFWYRQQPGQSLTLIATANQGSEATYESGFVIDKFPISRPNLTFSTLTVSNMSPEDSSIYLCSVDVGLNYGYTFGSGTRLTVV.

The chain is built from TRBV28 and TRBJ1-5; D ambiguous. V lost 8 bases and J 4 bases, leaving 9 bases between the germline ends. The length of the CDR3 is 12 residues. Germline V CDR1 and CDR2: MDHEN, SYDVKM. The CDR3 DNA follows: TGTGCCAGCGGTTCCGGGAATCAGCCCCAGCATTTT. Amino acids: CASGSGNQPQHF.

This sequence joins TRBV5-1 and TRBJ1-4, with D maybe TRBD1 (6 bases). This CDR3 region has 16 residues. Germline V gene data show CDR1 as SGHRS and CDR2 as YFSETQ. V gave up 3 bases and J gave up 4 bases, with 16 bases separating them. CDR3 in DNA: TGCGCCAGCAGCTCCGGGGGCGGGGGAGGTAATGAAAAACTGTTTTTT. Translation: CASSSGGGGGNEKLFF.

This clone was counted a single time. The chain employs TRBV15 and TRBJ2-3; D ambiguous. Germline V gene sequence: CDR1 LNHNV, CDR2 YYDKDF (reference sequence). With 1 base removed from V and 0 bases from J, the gap between germline ends came to 5 bases. The CDR3 consists of 14 residues. The CDR3 nucleotides are TGTGCCACCAGCAGAGTGGCAAGCACAGATACGCAGTATTTT. It specifies CATSRVASTDTQYF.

The V call is TRBV5-5, the J call TRBJ1-1, with D unresolved. The germline gives CDR1 SGHKS, CDR2 YYEKEE (reference sequence). CDR3 length equals 12 residues. Trimming took 3 bases from V and 4 from J, leaving 7 bases between them. DNA of the CDR3: TGTGCCAGCAGCTCGTCCGGCACTGAAGCTTTCTTT. This gives the protein CASSSSGTEAFF.

This chain connects TRBV5-1 to TRBJ2-5; 10 bases line up with TRBD2. Losses at the gene ends were 4 bases for V and 6 bases for J; bases not matched to a gene: 12. The germline CDR1 and CDR2 sequences are SGHRS and YFSETQ. This CDR3 has 16 amino acids. CDR3 coding DNA: TGCGCCAGCAGCGTTGGAGCTAGCGGGAGTATAAAGACCCAGTACTTC. Protein product: CASSVGASGSIKTQYF.

The J gene is TRBJ2-2, the V gene TRBV12-3 or TRBV12-4, with a possible D match to TRBD1 (6 bases). The ends were cut back, 2 bases at V and 8 bases at J, with 9 bases in the middle. CDR3 length: 13 residues. The CDR3 region is CASSLKGTGELFF. The CDR3 DNA reads TGTGCCAGCAGTTTAAAAGGGACAGGGGAGCTGTTTTTT.

The chain employs TRBV4-1 and TRBJ1-1, with D unresolved. Deletions cut 2 bases from V and 0 bases from J, with 10 bases between. Looked up from germline, CDR1 is MGHRA and CDR2 is YSYEKL. The CDR3 has 15 residues. This CDR3 is CASSQLYLMNTEAFF. For the CDR3, the DNA is TGCGCCAGCAGCCAATTGTATCTTATGAACACTGAAGCTTTCTTT.

The chain couples TRBV12-3 or TRBV12-4 to TRBJ1-5, with 8 bases matching TRBD1. The CDR3 has 13 residues. After removal of 6 bases from V and 5 bases from J, the junction contained 3 bases not matched to a gene. Here the CDR3 reads CASRGQGHQPQHF. The CDR3 DNA is TGTGCCAGCAGAGGACAGGGCCATCAGCCCCAGCATTTT.

The V call is TRBV7-2, the J call TRBJ1-2; D may be TRBD1 (6 bases). Looked up from germline, CDR1 is SGHTA and CDR2 is FQGNSA. The CDR3 runs to 13 residues. Trimming stripped 1 base from V and 6 bases from J, with 9 bases between. This chain's CDR3 is CASSLVPGDGYTF. The CDR3 bases are TGTGCCAGCAGCTTAGTCCCAGGGGATGGCTACACCTTC.

This rearrangement joins TRBV5-1 to TRBJ1-6; D ambiguous. This CDR3 has 14 amino acids. Germline CDR1 SGHRS, CDR2 YFSETQ. V shed 5 bases and J shed 6 bases, with 12 bases lying between them. CDR3 coding DNA: TGCGCCAGCAGATCGGGATCTGGTAATTCACCCCTCCACTTT. Its protein product is CASRSGSGNSPLHF. Supplemented by reference TRBV5-1 and TRBJ1-6, the full variable domain reads KAGVTQTPRYLIKTRGQQVTLSCSPISGHRSVSWYQQTPGQGLQFLFEYFSETQRNKGNFPGRFSGRQFSNSRSEMNVSTLELGDSALYLCASRSGSGNSPLHFGNGTRLTVT.

This clone was detected only a few times. The junction shows a germline mismatch at one end, possibly a read error. The J gene is TRBJ2-7, the V gene TRBV7-9, with 7 bases matching TRBD1. Germline V CDR1 and CDR2: SEHNR, FQNEAQ (reference sequence). This CDR3 is built from 11 residues. The CDR3 bases are TGTGCCAGCAGCTGGGGGACAGCCCCATTGTTC. The encoded protein is CASSWGTAPLF.

A single count supports this clone. The V and J genes are TRBV29-1 and TRBJ1-1, with D perhaps TRBD1 (5 bases). Trimming left V 6 bases short and J 7 bases short, with 21 bases between. The CDR3 consists of 14 residues. CDR1 is SQVTM, CDR2 ANQGSEA, per germline. This CDR3 is CSVALQGSSGEAFF. CDR3 bases: TGCAGCGTGGCGCTGCAGGGTTCTTCGGGTGAAGCTTTCTTT.